This TCR beta chain is from a study of identical twins. Study-level points and caveats: Invariant populations such as MAIT and iNKT cells could partly muddle zero-insertion analyses. In cord blood, abundant beta clonotypes had fewer insertions; memory showed no trend. When twins shared out-of-frame alpha sequences, those sequences had excess low generation probability.

This clonotype was counted at least ten times. Its antigen is still unknown. This CDR3 contains 13 residues. V dropped 6 bases and J dropped 10; count of bases not matched to a gene: 8. Donors uniformly comprised healthy Caucasians. TCRdb re-derived calls from the 5' RACE reads in MiXCR, one entry per CDR3 protein. The sample holds some 630,000 distinct CDR3 sequences, around 7.5% seen once. These sequences were also reported in another study, on yellow fever vaccine responses in identical twins.

The rearrangement uses TRBV12-3 or TRBV12-4 and TRBJ2-1; 8 bases are shared with TRBD2. The TCR comes from a woman younger than 35 in good health. The sequencing input was PBMCs. The CDR3 protein is CASSLGTSSEQFF. The DNA of the CDR3 is TGTGCCAGCAGCCTAGGGACTAGTTCAGAGCAGTTCTTC.